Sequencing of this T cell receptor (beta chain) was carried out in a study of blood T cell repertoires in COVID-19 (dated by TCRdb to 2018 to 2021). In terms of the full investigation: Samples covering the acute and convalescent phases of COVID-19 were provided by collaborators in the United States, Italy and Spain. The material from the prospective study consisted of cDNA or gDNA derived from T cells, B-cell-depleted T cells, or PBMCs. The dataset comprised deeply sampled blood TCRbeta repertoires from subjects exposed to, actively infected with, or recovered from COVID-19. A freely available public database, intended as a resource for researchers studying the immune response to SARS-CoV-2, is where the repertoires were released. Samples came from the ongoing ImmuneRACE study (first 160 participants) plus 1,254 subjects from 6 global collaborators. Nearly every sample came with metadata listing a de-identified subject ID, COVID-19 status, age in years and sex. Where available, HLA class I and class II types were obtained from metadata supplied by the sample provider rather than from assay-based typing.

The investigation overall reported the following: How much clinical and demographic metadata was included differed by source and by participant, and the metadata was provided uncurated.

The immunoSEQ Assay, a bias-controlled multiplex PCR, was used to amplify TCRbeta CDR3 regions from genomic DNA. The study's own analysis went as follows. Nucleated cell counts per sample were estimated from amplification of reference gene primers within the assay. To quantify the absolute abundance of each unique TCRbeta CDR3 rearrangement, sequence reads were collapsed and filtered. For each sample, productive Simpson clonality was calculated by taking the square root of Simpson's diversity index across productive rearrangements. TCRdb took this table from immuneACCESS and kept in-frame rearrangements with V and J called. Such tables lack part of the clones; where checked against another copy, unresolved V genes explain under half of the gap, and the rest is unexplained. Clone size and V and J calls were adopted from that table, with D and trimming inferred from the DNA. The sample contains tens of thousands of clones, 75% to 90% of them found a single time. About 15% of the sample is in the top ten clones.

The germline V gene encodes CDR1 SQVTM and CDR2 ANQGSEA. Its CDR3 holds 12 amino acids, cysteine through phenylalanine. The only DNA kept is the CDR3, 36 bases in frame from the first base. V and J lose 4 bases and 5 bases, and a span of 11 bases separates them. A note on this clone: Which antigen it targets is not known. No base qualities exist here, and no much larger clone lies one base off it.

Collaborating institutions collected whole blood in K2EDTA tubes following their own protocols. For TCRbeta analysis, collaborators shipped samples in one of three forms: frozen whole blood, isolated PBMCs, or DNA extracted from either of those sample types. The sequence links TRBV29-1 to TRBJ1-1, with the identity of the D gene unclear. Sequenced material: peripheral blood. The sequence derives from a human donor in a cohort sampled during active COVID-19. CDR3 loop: CSVAKGGTEAFF. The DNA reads TGCAGCGTTGCTAAGGGCGGGACTGAAGCTTTCTTT.